The 3 T cell receptor beta chains given below trace back to one sample, sequenced in a study of graft-versus-host responses after intestinal transplantation. The antigens these receptors bind are not known. Assay: immunoSEQ multiplex PCR; the TCRdb copy retains only in-frame clones and omits some. The data contain 85,000 to 90,000 clones, roughly 89% of them seen just once; the ten biggest clones take up around 0.33%. Specimen: unstimulated CD4+ T cells sorted from spleen or lymph node cells, collected before intestinal transplant. The receptor set was obtained from a human donor who received an intestinal transplant.

This sequence joins TRBV7-2 and TRBJ1-2, with TRBD1 matching 7 bases. The CDR3 is 17 residues long. Germline-derived CDR1 and CDR2 are SGHTA and FQGNSA. Trimming took 5 bases from V and 2 from J; bases not matched to a gene: 14. CDR3 loop: CASSQRTGTDYNYGYTF. As DNA, the CDR3 is TGTGCCAGCAGCCAAAGAACCGGGACAGATTACAACTATGGCTACACCTTC.

This chain connects TRBV28 to TRBJ2-5; 7 nucleotides agree with TRBD2. Germline CDR1 and CDR2: MDHEN and SYDVKM. V dropped 3 bases and J dropped 5; count of bases not matched to a gene: 9. There are 15 residues in the CDR3. The CDR3 spells CASSFTGPGGETQYF. In nucleotides, the CDR3 is TGTGCCAGCAGTTTCACCGGCCCGGGGGGTGAGACCCAGTACTTC.

The V and J genes are TRBV18 and TRBJ1-5; D call uncertain. The V gene lost 5 bases and the J gene lost 2 bases, with 7 bases spanning the gap. CDR1 and CDR2 (germline): KGHSH, LQKENI. There are 13 residues in the CDR3. This CDR3 reads CASSTSGNQPQHF. CDR3 in DNA: TGTGCCAGCTCAACGTCTGGCAATCAGCCCCAGCATTTT. Full variable domain (missing parts from reference TRBV18 and TRBJ1-5): NAGVMQNPRHLVRRRGQEARLRCSPMKGHSHVYWYRQLPEEGLKFMVYLQKENIIDESGMPKERFSAEFPKEGPSILRIQQVVRGDSAAYFCASSTSGNQPQHFGDGTRLSIL.